This passage covers 28 T cell receptor beta chains from one sample sequenced in a study of cytotoxic CD8 clonotypes in ibrutinib-treated CLL. Clones were sequenced by immunoSEQ multiplex PCR, and TCRdb holds only the in-frame ones, with some missing. The sample lists 76,000 or so clones, roughly 80% occurring once. The material sequenced was PBMCs, taken after 24 months of ibrutinib treatment. These receptors all stem from a human donor with chronic lymphocytic leukemia.

The chain uses TRBV7-2 and TRBJ1-4; D unresolved. This CDR3 contains 14 residues. Germline CDR1 reads SGHTA; CDR2 reads FQGNSA. V was cut by 4 bases and J by 8 bases, with 14 bases left in between. The CDR3 DNA reads as TGTGCCAGCAGCTCCCGGACGGTTAGCGAAAAACTGTTTTTT. It codes for CASSSRTVSEKLFF.

This rearrangement joins TRBV5-4 to TRBJ2-5; TRBD2 matches at 8 bases. CDR1 is SGHNT and CDR2 is YYREEE in the germline V gene (reference sequence). J gave up 5 bases and V 4 bases, and 4 bases lay outside the gene matches. This CDR3 is 13 amino acids long. The CDR3 region is CASSRGGIETQYF. Written as DNA, the CDR3 is TGTGCCAGCAGCCGGGGGGGGATCGAGACCCAGTACTTC. The whole variable domain, remainder taken from reference TRBV5-4 and TRBJ2-5, is ETGVTQSPTHLIKTRGQQVTLRCSSQSGHNTVSWYQQALGQGPQFIFQYYREEENGRGNFPPRFSGLQFPNYSSELNVNALELDDSALYLCASSRGGIETQYFGPGTRLLVL.

CDR3 sequence: CASSIITGQETQYF. The DNA for the CDR3 is TGCGCCAGCAGCATTATTACAGGGCAAGAGACCCAGTACTTC. The chain is built from TRBV5-1 and TRBJ2-5; perhaps TRBD1 as D (6 bases). V was shortened by 4 bases and J by 2 bases, with 12 bases between the two germline ends. The CDR3 is 14 amino acids. Germline values: CDR1 SGHRS, CDR2 YFSETQ. The variable domain in full, with the rest retrieved from reference TRBV5-1 and TRBJ2-5, is KAGVTQTPRYLIKTRGQQVTLSCSPISGHRSVSWYQQTPGQGLQFLFEYFSETQRNKGNFPGRFSGRQFSNSRSEMNVSTLELGDSALYLCASSIITGQETQYFGPGTRLLVL.

This rearrangement joins TRBV14 to TRBJ2-1, with a weak D call TRBD1 (6 bases). The germline V and J ends were trimmed by 1 base and 9 bases, with 19 bases remaining between them. This CDR3 is 16 amino acids long. From germline, CDR1 is SGHDN and CDR2 FVKESK. CDR3 protein: CASSQAPRARGGEQFF. CDR3 DNA sequence: TGTGCCAGCAGCCAAGCCCCGCGGGCCCGAGGGGGTGAGCAGTTCTTC.

This clone was observed once. V and J are TRBV19 and TRBJ2-5; D perhaps matches TRBD1 (6 bases). The V gene's germline CDR1 is LNHDA and CDR2 SQIVND (reference sequence). The CDR3 covers 13 residues. Trimming pared 5 bases from V and 2 bases from J, leaving 9 bases between. The CDR3: CASSSQGQETQYF. For the CDR3, the DNA is TGTGCCAGTAGTTCACAGGGTCAAGAGACCCAGTACTTC.

The rearrangement joins TRBV7-8 to TRBJ1-5; maybe TRBD1 (5 bases). Trimming took 1 base from V and 6 from J, leaving 13 bases between them. Germline lookup yields CDR1 SGHVS and CDR2 FQNEAQ. CDR3 length: 15 amino acids. The CDR3 coding sequence is TGTGCCAGCAGCTTAGAATTCGGGGCGCCTCAGCCCCAGCATTTT. This codes for CASSLEFGAPQPQHF.

The chain links TRBV4-1 to TRBJ1-5; no definite D call. The CDR3 sequence is 16 residues long. The V gene lost 0 bases and the J gene lost 4 bases, with 13 bases spanning the gap. Germline V CDR1 and CDR2: MGHRA, YSYEKL. CDR3 in amino acids: CASSQEPAARNQPQHF. The CDR3 DNA follows: TGCGCCAGCAGCCAAGAACCGGCGGCTAGGAATCAGCCCCAGCATTTT.

The chain couples TRBV7-6 to TRBJ1-1; TRBD1 aligns across 9 bases. Germline V CDR1 and CDR2: SGHVS, FNYEAQ. The CDR3 contains 19 residues. V shed 4 bases and J 5 bases; nucleotides not matched to a gene: 20. The CDR3 DNA reads TGTGCCAGCAGCTCCACATCGGGAGCCTTCGGGACAGGGTGGACTGAAGCTTTCTTT. Protein sequence: CASSSTSGAFGTGWTEAFF. The full variable domain, rest sourced from reference TRBV7-6 and TRBJ1-1, is GAGVSQSPRYKVTKRGQDVALRCDPISGHVSLYWYRQALGQGPEFLTYFNYEAQQDKSGLPNDRFSAERPEGSISTLTIQRTEQRDSAMYRCASSSTSGAFGTGWTEAFFGQGTRLTVV.

This clone was counted a few times. This chain links TRBV27 with TRBJ2-3; 10 bases align to TRBD1. J gave up 7 bases and V 5 bases, and 12 bases lay outside the gene matches. This CDR3 has 16 residues. Germline V lookup: CDR1 MNHEY, CDR2 SMNVEV (reference sequence). CDR3 sequence: CASSPGQGVPSNTQYF. CDR3 nucleotide sequence: TGTGCCAGCAGTCCCGGACAGGGGGTGCCTTCGAATACGCAGTATTTT.

This chain links TRBV11-2 with TRBJ1-3; a possible D gene is TRBD1 (5 bases). This CDR3 has 17 amino acids. V lost 1 base and J lost 2, with 15 bases in between. Germline V gene data show CDR1 as SGHAT and CDR2 as FQNNGV. The CDR3 loop reads CASSLVGTVFTGNTIYF. CDR3 sequence (DNA): TGTGCCAGCAGCTTAGTTGGGACTGTGTTTACTGGAAACACCATATATTTT.

The V and J genes are TRBV7-9 and TRBJ2-5; no reliable D call. The germline V gene has CDR1 SEHNR and CDR2 FQNEAQ (reference sequence). The CDR3 length is 14 residues. V was cut by 4 bases and J by 5 bases, with 14 bases left in between. In nucleotides, the CDR3 is TGTGCCAGCAGCTCTCAGAGCAGAAGCGAGACCCAGTACTTC. Translating gives CASSSQSRSETQYF.

This clone appeared a single time. The chain uses TRBV7-2 and TRBJ2-3; 7 bases line up with TRBD1. The CDR3 runs 14 residues. In germline, CDR1 is SGHTA, CDR2 FQGNSA. V shed 5 bases and J 1 base; nucleotides not matched to a gene: 3. The CDR3 loop reads CASSGTGGTDTQYF. For the CDR3, the DNA is TGTGCCAGCAGCGGTACAGGGGGCACAGATACGCAGTATTTT.

This clone was seen a handful of times. This chain uses TRBV2 with TRBJ2-3; no reliable D call. This CDR3 has 14 amino acids. Per the germline V gene, CDR1 is SNHLY and CDR2 is FYNNEI. The V gene lost 6 bases and the J gene lost 0 bases, with 10 bases spanning the gap. The CDR3 here is CASSETLSTDTQYF. DNA of the CDR3: TGTGCCAGCAGCGAGACCCTGAGCACAGATACGCAGTATTTT.

The chain recombines TRBV10-3 with TRBJ2-7; D is unclear. This CDR3 is 13 amino acids long. Between the trimmed V and J ends, which lost 4 bases and 5 bases, there was a span of 12 bases. Germline lookup yields CDR1 ENHRY and CDR2 SYGVKD. CDR3 in amino acids: CAISGGLGHEQYF. CDR3 in DNA: TGTGCCATCAGTGGGGGATTAGGGCACGAGCAGTACTTC.

The chain has TRBV7-7 and TRBJ2-1; 11 nucleotides align to TRBD2. The V segment lost 4 bases and the J segment 7 bases; nucleotides outside the gene matches: 0. Per germline, CDR1 SSHAT and CDR2 FNYEAQ (reference sequence). CDR3 length: 13 residues. The CDR3 here is CASSSSGRNEQFF. CDR3 nucleotides: TGTGCCAGCAGCTCTAGCGGGAGGAATGAGCAGTTCTTC.

This clone has more than one count but fewer than ten. The rearrangement joins TRBV27 to TRBJ1-5; 8 nucleotides line up with TRBD1. Germline loops: CDR1 MNHEY, CDR2 SMNVEV (reference sequence). This CDR3 contains 15 residues. J was trimmed by 7 bases and V by 6 bases; bases with no gene match: 11. In nucleotides, the CDR3 is TGTGCCAGCAGGGGGACAGGCCGCGGGGAACAGCCCCAGCATTTT. Encoded protein: CASRGTGRGEQPQHF.

The J gene is TRBJ2-7, the V gene TRBV7-9, with 8 bases identical to TRBD2. CDR3 length equals 14 residues. The J segment lost 1 base and the V segment lost 5 bases, leaving 4 bases of the junction unmatched. Germline V lookup: CDR1 SEHNR, CDR2 FQNEAQ (reference sequence). The CDR3 DNA follows: TGTGCCAGCAGCCTGGAGCGGGAGTCCTACGAGCAGTACTTC. Protein product: CASSLERESYEQYF.

This chain uses TRBV20-1 with TRBJ2-7, with D perhaps TRBD1 (5 bases). The germline CDR1 and CDR2 sequences are DFQATT and SNEGSKA (reference sequence). Trimming cost V 4 bases and J 6 bases, with 10 bases left between them. CDR3 size: 11 residues. This chain's CDR3 is CSAKGLREQYF. CDR3 bases: TGCAGTGCTAAGGGGTTGCGCGAGCAGTACTTC.

The CDR3 region has the DNA TGTGCCAGCAGTGAAACAGGGGCGGATACGCAGTATTTT. This translates into CASSETGADTQYF. J is TRBJ2-3 and V is TRBV6-4; the match to TRBD1 covers 7 bases. The junction had 3 bases not matched to a gene; V was cut back by 3 bases and J by 6 bases. The CDR3 is 13 amino acids. Germline V gene lookup returns CDR1 MRHNA and CDR2 SNTAGT.

This clone has more than one count but fewer than ten. This chain connects TRBV2 to TRBJ1-2; D is unclear. The V end lost 2 bases, the J end lost 4 bases, and 2 bases lay between the germline ends. The CDR3 contains 11 residues. The germline V gene encodes CDR1 SNHLY and CDR2 FYNNEI. The CDR3, as DNA: TGTGCCAGCAGTGAACTCTATGGCTACACCTTC. Translating it yields CASSELYGYTF.

The chain carries TRBV5-6 and TRBJ1-5; D gene ambiguous. Germline V gene sequence: CDR1 SGHDT, CDR2 YYEEEE. CDR3 size: 15 residues. V was pared by 0 bases and J by 1 base, with 8 bases between. The CDR3: CASSLEGGSNQPQHF. DNA for the CDR3: TGTGCCAGCAGCTTGGAGGGCGGGAGCAATCAGCCCCAGCATTTT. The full variable domain, in which reference TRBV5-6 and TRBJ1-5 provide the parts outside the CDR3, is DAGVTQSPTHLIKTRGQQVTLRCSPKSGHDTVSWYQQALGQGPQFIFQYYEEEERQRGNFPDRFSGHQFPNYSSELNVNALLLGDSALYLCASSLEGGSNQPQHFGDGTRLSIL.

This clone was seen a handful of times. The CDR3 bases are TGTGCCAGTAAGGAGCGGGGCGCGAACACCGGGGAGCTGTTTTTT. Its translation: CASKERGANTGELFF. The chain recombines TRBV19 with TRBJ2-2; 7 nucleotides agree with TRBD2. Germline V lookup: CDR1 LNHDA, CDR2 SQIVND (reference sequence). This CDR3 is 15 amino acids long. Unmatched junction bases numbered 5, after V lost 7 bases and J lost 0 bases.

V gene TRBV27 combines with J gene TRBJ1-2, with 8 bases fitting TRBD1. Germline V gene lookup returns CDR1 MNHEY and CDR2 SMNVEV (reference sequence). Trimming took 0 bases from V and 8 from J; bases not matched to a gene: 11. The CDR3 spans 16 residues. CDR3 in amino acids: CASSLSLPAGGRGYTF. CDR3 coding DNA: TGTGCCAGCAGTTTATCACTCCCGGCAGGGGGCCGGGGCTACACCTTC.

The rearrangement joins TRBV2 to TRBJ2-1; 9 bases match TRBD1. Germline V gene sequence: CDR1 SNHLY, CDR2 FYNNEI. The trim removed 6 bases at V and 1 base at J, leaving 7 bases unmatched. The CDR3 has 16 amino acids. Here the CDR3 reads CASSPGQGISYNEQFF. The CDR3 coding sequence is TGTGCCAGCAGCCCGGGACAGGGTATTTCCTACAATGAGCAGTTCTTC.

The chain employs TRBV5-1 and TRBJ1-5; 9 bases are a match to TRBD1. With 5 bases clipped from V and 4 bases from J, the junction kept 7 bases outside the gene matches. The CDR3 runs to 15 residues. In germline, CDR1 is SGHRS, CDR2 YFSETQ. CDR3 protein: CASSPGQGANQPQHF. Written as DNA, the CDR3 is TGCGCCAGCAGTCCGGGACAGGGTGCGAATCAGCCCCAGCATTTT.

The CDR3 here is CASSVGQGFSGNTIYF. CDR3 nucleotides: TGTGCCAGCAGCGTAGGACAGGGCTTTTCTGGAAACACCATATATTTT. This chain links TRBV9 with TRBJ1-3; 7 nucleotides agree with TRBD1. Losses at the gene ends were 0 bases for V and 1 base for J; bases not matched to a gene: 4. Germline CDR1 reads SGDLS; CDR2 reads YYNGEE. The CDR3 runs 16 residues.

The chain combines TRBV5-1 with TRBJ2-3; TRBD2 matches 16 bases. CDR1 SGHRS and CDR2 YFSETQ come from the germline V gene. The CDR3 has 19 residues. With 0 bases clipped from V and 3 bases from J, the junction kept 7 bases outside the gene matches. CDR3 in amino acids: CASSLAVGLAGGHTDTQYF. DNA of the CDR3: TGCGCCAGCAGCTTGGCGGTGGGACTAGCGGGAGGGCATACAGATACGCAGTATTTT. The full variable domain, completed using reference TRBV5-1 and TRBJ2-3, is KAGVTQTPRYLIKTRGQQVTLSCSPISGHRSVSWYQQTPGQGLQFLFEYFSETQRNKGNFPGRFSGRQFSNSRSEMNVSTLELGDSALYLCASSLAVGLAGGHTDTQYFGPGTRLTVL.

This clone has more than one count but fewer than ten. The V call is TRBV28, the J call TRBJ1-3; 9 bases match TRBD1. Germline CDR1 is MDHEN and CDR2 is SYDVKM. CDR3 size: 12 residues. V gave up 7 bases and J gave up 8 bases; unmatched junction bases: 3. The CDR3 sequence: CASTGQGYTIYF. CDR3 nucleotides: TGTGCCAGCACTGGACAGGGGTACACCATATATTTT.